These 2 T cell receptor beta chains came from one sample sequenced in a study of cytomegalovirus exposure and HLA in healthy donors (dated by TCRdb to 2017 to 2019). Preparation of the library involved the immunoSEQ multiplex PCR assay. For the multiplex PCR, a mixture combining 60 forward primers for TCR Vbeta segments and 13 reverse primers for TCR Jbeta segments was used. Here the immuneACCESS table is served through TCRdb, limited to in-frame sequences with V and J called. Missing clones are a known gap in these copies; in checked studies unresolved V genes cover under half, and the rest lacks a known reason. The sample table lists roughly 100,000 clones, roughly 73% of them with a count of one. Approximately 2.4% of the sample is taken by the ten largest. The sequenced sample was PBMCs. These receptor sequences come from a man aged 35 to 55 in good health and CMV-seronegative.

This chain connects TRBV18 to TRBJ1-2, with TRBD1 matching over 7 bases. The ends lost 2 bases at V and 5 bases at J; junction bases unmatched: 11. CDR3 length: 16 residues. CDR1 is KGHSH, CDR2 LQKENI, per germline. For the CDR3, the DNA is TGTGCCAGCTCACCAGAAAGGGACAGCAGACCATATGGCTACACCTTC. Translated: CASSPERDSRPYGYTF.

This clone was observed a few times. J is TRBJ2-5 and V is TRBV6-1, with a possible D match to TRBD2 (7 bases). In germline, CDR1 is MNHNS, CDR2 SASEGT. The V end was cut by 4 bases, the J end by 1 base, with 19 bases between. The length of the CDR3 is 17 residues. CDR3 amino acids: CASSVQGGGSIQETQYF. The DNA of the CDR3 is TGTGCCAGCAGTGTCCAAGGGGGGGGCAGCATCCAAGAGACCCAGTACTTC.